This TCR beta chain was sequenced for a study of T-cell reconstitution after alpha-beta-depleted transplantation in children. Study-level findings and limits: Several hundred expanded graft clones reportedly supplied alpha-beta T cells about two months after transplant.

In regard to this clonotype: Its specificity is not known.

Using unique molecular identifiers, the investigators prepared the TCRbeta library. TCRdb recomputed calls from the PCR reads with MiXCR, one row per CDR3 protein. Here the sample spans about 980,000 distinct CDR3 sequences, roughly 29% being singletons. The TCR was taken from a boy in the first two years of life who had a stem cell transplant for SCID, so the T cells may come from the graft donor. The sequences come from PBMCs, mostly from graft donor cells, collected 360 days after TCRalphabeta/CD19-depleted stem cell transplant.

The CDR3 DNA sequence: TGTGCCAGCAGCCCAACGGACAGGAGCACAGATACGCAGTATTTT. Encoded protein: CASSPTDRSTDTQYF. This sequence joins TRBV6-2 or TRBV6-3 and TRBJ2-3; TRBD1 agrees at 7 bases. The germline gives CDR1 MNHEY, CDR2 SVGEGT. With 6 bases clipped from V and 0 bases from J, the junction kept 6 bases outside the gene matches. The CDR3 length is 15 residues.